The present T cell receptor (beta chain) was sequenced within a study of beta chain features in type 1 diabetes. It was one heparinised blood draw, averaging about 120 mL, that each donor gave. Per germline, CDR1 SGHRS and CDR2 YFSETQ. This CDR3 spans 16 amino acids. V was clipped by 5 bases and J by 0 bases; unmatched bases: 9. Broader study findings: There was a moderate but significant shortening of TCRB CDR3s in all four CD4+ subsets of Type 1 diabetes patients. Patients' naive, central memory and regulatory TCRB repertoires appeared more alike than those of healthy donors. PCR might show a preference for shorter templates, equally across patients and controls.

As for this clone: The antigen is unknown.

Investigators reverse transcribed all isolated RNA, so they sequenced expressed TCRB transcripts. Here immunoSEQ multiplex PCR was the method, and the copy in TCRdb shows in-frame clones only, minus some. The sample records approximately 170,000 clones, roughly 8% being singletons. The receptor comes from a young man with type 1 diabetes. This chain connects TRBV5-1 to TRBJ2-3, with 7 bases fitting TRBD2. Sequencing was performed on central memory CD4+ T cells from blood. CDR3 DNA sequence: TGCGCCAGCAGGATTCTAGCGGCTACTAGCACAGATACGCAGTATTTT. This translates into CASRILAATSTDTQYF.